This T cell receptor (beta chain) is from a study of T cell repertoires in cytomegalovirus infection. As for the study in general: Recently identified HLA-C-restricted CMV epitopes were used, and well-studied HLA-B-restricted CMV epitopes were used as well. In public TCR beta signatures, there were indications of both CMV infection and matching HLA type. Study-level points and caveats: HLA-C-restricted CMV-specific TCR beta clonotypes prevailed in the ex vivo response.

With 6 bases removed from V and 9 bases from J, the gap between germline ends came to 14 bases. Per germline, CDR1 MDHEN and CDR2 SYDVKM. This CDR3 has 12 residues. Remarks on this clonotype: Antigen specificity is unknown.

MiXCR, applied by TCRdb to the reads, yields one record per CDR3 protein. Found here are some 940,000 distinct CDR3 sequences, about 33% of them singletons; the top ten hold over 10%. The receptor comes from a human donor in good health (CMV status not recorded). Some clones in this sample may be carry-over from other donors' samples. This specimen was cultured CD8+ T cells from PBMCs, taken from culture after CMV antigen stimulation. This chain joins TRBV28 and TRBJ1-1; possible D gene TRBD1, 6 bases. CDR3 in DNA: TGTGCCAGCAGCCTCGGGACAACCCAAGCTTTCTTT. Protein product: CASSLGTTQAFF.